This entry features one T cell receptor beta chain sequence. Its matching antigen is unknown. This record belongs to a study of T cell responses to AZD1222 COVID-19 vaccine. Overall study context: Second-dose recipients at about 4 or about 12 weeks were treated as one pooled group.

There are 14 residues in the CDR3. Trimming pared 1 base from V and 2 bases from J, leaving 9 bases between. Germline V gives CDR1 MNHEY, CDR2 SMNVEV (reference sequence). Study-level points and caveats: Dominant at 160-218 and 743-854, vaccine-associated CD4 TCRs also spanned spike. Repertoire collection took place solely once the T cell response had peaked. Elevations in Spike-specific TCR breadth and depth followed administration of two AZD1222 doses.

Using immunoSEQ multiplex PCR, the repertoire was profiled, and TCRdb retains in-frame clones only, with some absent. The sample lists about 150,000 clones; around 89% were seen once. The chain employs TRBV27 and TRBJ2-7, with D perhaps matching TRBD2 (6 bases). Sequences were derived from peripheral blood, sampled on day 0 of AZD1222 vaccination. The TCR comes from an adult in good health. CDR3 coding DNA: TGTGCCAGCAGTTTATTGCGGGGACCCTACGAGCAGTACTTC. Translating gives CASSLLRGPYEQYF.